This T cell receptor beta chain is from a study of beta chain features in type 1 diabetes. As for the study in general: The study found patients and healthy donors alike in age, gender and cell yields. General observations from the study: Researchers could not determine here whether HLA type influences TCRB rearrangement.

Expressed TCRB transcripts were sequenced because the entire RNA isolate underwent reverse transcription. Measured with immunoSEQ multiplex PCR; TCRdb has only the in-frame clones, and not every one. The table records under 500,000 clones, around 28% of them present only once. As for this clone: The antigen is unknown.

The germline V and J ends were trimmed by 4 bases and 7 bases, with 14 bases remaining between them. In germline, CDR1 is SGHNT, CDR2 YYREEE (reference sequence). The CDR3 contains 14 residues. The rearrangement links TRBV5-4 to TRBJ1-4; D remains ambiguous. The material sequenced was naive CD4+ T cells from blood. The TCR was taken from a man younger than 30 in good health. In nucleotides, the CDR3 is TGTGCCAGCAGCCCGACCGGGTCGGGTGAAAAACTGTTTTTT. It is translated as CASSPTGSGEKLFF. The full variable domain, rest sourced from reference TRBV5-4 and TRBJ1-4, is ETGVTQSPTHLIKTRGQQVTLRCSSQSGHNTVSWYQQALGQGPQFIFQYYREEENGRGNFPPRFSGLQFPNYSSELNVNALELDDSALYLCASSPTGSGEKLFFGSGTQLSVL.